One and the same sample provided the 14 T cell receptor beta chains below, sequenced in a study of a mutant IDH1 vaccine in newly diagnosed glioma. Time point given: baseline, week 1 (first vaccination visit). Treatment reported: pre-vaccination baseline after standard-of-care therapy. Generated by immunoSEQ multiplex PCR, the TCRdb table keeps only in-frame clones and is missing some. The sample lists around 53,000 clones, around 86% occurring once. The sample was PBMCs, taken from a glioma patient treated with radiotherapy, temozolomide or both. The receptors originated from a man aged 35-49 years with glioma.

This chain uses TRBV7-2 with TRBJ2-3, with D perhaps given as TRBD1 or TRBD2 (5 bases each). Trimming removed 8 bases from V and 0 bases from J, with 18 bases in between. This CDR3 spans 16 amino acids. Germline-derived CDR1 and CDR2 are SGHTA and FQGNSA. The CDR3 here is CASATSGTRSTDTQYF. Written as DNA, the CDR3 is TGTGCCAGCGCTACGTCCGGGACCCGTAGCACAGATACGCAGTATTTT.

This chain uses TRBV5-1 with TRBJ1-1, with TRBD1 matching 9 bases. The J segment lost 1 base and the V segment lost 4 bases, leaving 5 bases of the junction unmatched. Germline V gene lookup returns CDR1 SGHRS and CDR2 YFSETQ. The CDR3 loop spans 15 amino acids. In DNA, the CDR3 is TGCGCCAGCAGCCCCCGGGACAGGGCGAACACTGAAGCTTTCTTT. Translating gives CASSPRDRANTEAFF.

The J gene is TRBJ1-1, the V gene TRBV5-1, with no clear D. Germline V gene data show CDR1 as SGHRS and CDR2 as YFSETQ. V was pared by 2 bases and J by 5 bases, with 13 bases between. This CDR3 has 14 residues. The CDR3 region is CASSLFGPKTEAFF. The DNA of the CDR3 is TGCGCCAGCAGCTTATTCGGGCCTAAAACTGAAGCTTTCTTT. Looking up the rest from reference TRBV5-1 and TRBJ1-1 gives the full variable domain: KAGVTQTPRYLIKTRGQQVTLSCSPISGHRSVSWYQQTPGQGLQFLFEYFSETQRNKGNFPGRFSGRQFSNSRSEMNVSTLELGDSALYLCASSLFGPKTEAFFGQGTRLTVV.

The chain has TRBV4-2 and TRBJ2-7; 11 bases are a match to TRBD2. Germline-derived CDR1 and CDR2 are LGHNA and YNFKEQ. With V trimmed by 4 bases and J by 2 bases, 4 bases remained unmatched. The CDR3 has 15 amino acids. The CDR3 is CASSPGLADPYEQYF. DNA for the CDR3: TGTGCCAGCAGCCCGGGACTAGCGGACCCCTACGAGCAGTACTTC.

In DNA, the CDR3 is TGTGCCAGCTCACCGCGTGGAGCAGGGGGCTGGAATGAGCAGTTCTTC. It specifies CASSPRGAGGWNEQFF. The rearrangement uses TRBV18 and TRBJ2-1; 8 bases map to TRBD1. The V and J ends lost 3 bases and 7 bases, in that order; junction bases with no gene match: 11. In germline, CDR1 is KGHSH, CDR2 LQKENI. The CDR3 covers 16 residues.

Here the CDR3 DNA reads TGCGCCAGCAGCCAGCCCGGGACTAGCGGCACAGATACGCAGTATTTT. This gives the protein CASSQPGTSGTDTQYF. The chain carries TRBV4-3 and TRBJ2-3; 10 bases align to TRBD2. This CDR3 comprises 16 residues. From germline, CDR1 is LGHNA and CDR2 YSLEER. Germline trimming cut 3 bases from V and 1 base from J; bases unmatched to any gene: 4.

This chain joins TRBV5-1 and TRBJ2-3, with D possibly TRBD1 on 5 matching bases. This CDR3 spans 14 amino acids. With 4 bases removed from V and 3 bases from J, the gap between germline ends came to 12 bases. Germline CDR1 reads SGHRS; CDR2 reads YFSETQ. The CDR3 region is CASSGQGVTDTQYF. The CDR3 DNA is TGCGCCAGCAGCGGGCAGGGCGTGACAGATACGCAGTATTTT.

This clone has just one count. V and J are TRBV5-4 and TRBJ2-2; D is ambiguous. V dropped 0 bases and J dropped 6 bases, with 18 bases sitting between them. CDR1 and CDR2 from the germline V gene are SGHNT and YYREEE (reference sequence). The CDR3 has 17 residues. This CDR3 reads CASSLGARMGKAGELFF. In DNA form, the CDR3 reads TGTGCCAGCAGCTTGGGTGCTAGAATGGGAAAGGCCGGGGAGCTGTTTTTT.

This chain connects TRBV10-2 to TRBJ2-7, with TRBD1 matching over 12 bases. Looked up from germline, CDR1 is WSHSY and CDR2 is SAAADI. This CDR3 is built from 14 residues. The V and J ends lost 6 bases and 4 bases, in that order; junction bases with no gene match: 4. The CDR3 bases are TGCGCCAGCAGGGGGACAGGGGGCAATTACGAGCAGTACTTC. It codes for CASRGTGGNYEQYF.

The chain combines TRBV7-7 with TRBJ2-3; D ambiguous. The CDR3 length is 12 residues. V gave up 5 bases and J gave up 4 bases, with 7 bases separating them. Germline CDR1 SSHAT, CDR2 FNYEAQ (reference sequence). This CDR3 is CASSPLPDTQYF. CDR3 nucleotide sequence: TGTGCCAGCAGCCCCCTACCAGATACGCAGTATTTT.

The gene calls are TRBV4-3 and TRBJ2-1, with 7 bases matching TRBD1. The junction had 12 bases not matched to a gene; V was cut back by 1 base and J by 9 bases. Looked up from germline, CDR1 is LGHNA and CDR2 is YSLEER. CDR3 length equals 16 residues. The CDR3 nucleotides are TGCGCCAGCAGCCAAGCGCTGCAGGGGGTTGAGGGTGAGCAGTTCTTC. Translated, it gives CASSQALQGVEGEQFF.

V is TRBV2 and J is TRBJ2-2; 9 bases map to TRBD1. Per germline, CDR1 SNHLY and CDR2 FYNNEI. This CDR3 region has 15 residues. V trimming: 4 bases; J trimming: 5 bases; junction bases outside the gene matches: 5. The CDR3 loop is CASSVGQGSTGELFF. CDR3 sequence (DNA): TGTGCCAGCAGTGTGGGACAGGGTAGTACCGGGGAGCTGTTTTTT.

This chain connects TRBV6-5 to TRBJ2-7; D gene unclear. The V gene lost 4 bases and the J gene lost 3 bases, with 16 bases spanning the gap. The CDR3 has 15 amino acids. CDR1 and CDR2 (germline): MNHEY, SVGAGI. The CDR3 region has the DNA TGTGCCAGCAGTTCCCCTTCCCCGGACCGCTACGAGCAGTACTTC. It yields the protein CASSSPSPDRYEQYF.

The chain has TRBV19 and TRBJ2-5, with D perhaps matching TRBD2 (7 bases). Germline V lookup: CDR1 LNHDA, CDR2 SQIVND (reference sequence). The CDR3 extends over 17 amino acids. V was trimmed by 5 bases and J by 5 bases, leaving 24 bases between them. In DNA, the CDR3 is TGTGCCAGTAGTTCCACCGCGGCGGGGGCCCTTGGGGAGACCCAGTACTTC. Protein: CASSSTAAGALGETQYF. Full variable domain (rest looked up from reference TRBV19 and TRBJ2-5): DGGITQSPKYLFRKEGQNVTLSCEQNLNHDAMYWYRQDPGQGLRLIYYSQIVNDFQKGDIAEGYSVSREKKESFPLTVTSAQKNPTAFYLCASSSTAAGALGETQYFGPGTRLLVL.